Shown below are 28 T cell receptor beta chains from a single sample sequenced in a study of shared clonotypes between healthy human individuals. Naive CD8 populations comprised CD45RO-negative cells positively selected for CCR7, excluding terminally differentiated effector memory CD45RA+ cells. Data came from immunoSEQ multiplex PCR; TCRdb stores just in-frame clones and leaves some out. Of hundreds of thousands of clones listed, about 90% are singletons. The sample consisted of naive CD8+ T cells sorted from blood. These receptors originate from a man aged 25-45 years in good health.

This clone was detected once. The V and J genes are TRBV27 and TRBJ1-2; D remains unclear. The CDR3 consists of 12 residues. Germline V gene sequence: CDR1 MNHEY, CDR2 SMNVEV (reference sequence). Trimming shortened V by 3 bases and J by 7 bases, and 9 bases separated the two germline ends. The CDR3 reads CASSFDRRGYTF. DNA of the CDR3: TGTGCCAGCAGTTTTGATAGGCGTGGCTACACCTTC.

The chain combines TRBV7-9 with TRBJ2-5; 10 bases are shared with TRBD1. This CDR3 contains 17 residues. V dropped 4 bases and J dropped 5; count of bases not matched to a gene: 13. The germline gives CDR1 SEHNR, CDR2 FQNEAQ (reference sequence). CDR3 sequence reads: CASSSYSGTGAVETQYF. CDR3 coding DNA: TGTGCCAGCAGCTCGTACTCCGGGACAGGGGCGGTGGAGACCCAGTACTTC.

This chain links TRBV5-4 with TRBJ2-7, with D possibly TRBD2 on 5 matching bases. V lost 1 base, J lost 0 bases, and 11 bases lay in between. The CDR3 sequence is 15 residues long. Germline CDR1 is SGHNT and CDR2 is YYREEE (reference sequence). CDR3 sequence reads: CASSLLASSSYEQYF. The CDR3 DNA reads TGTGCCAGCAGCTTGCTGGCTAGCTCCTCCTACGAGCAGTACTTC.

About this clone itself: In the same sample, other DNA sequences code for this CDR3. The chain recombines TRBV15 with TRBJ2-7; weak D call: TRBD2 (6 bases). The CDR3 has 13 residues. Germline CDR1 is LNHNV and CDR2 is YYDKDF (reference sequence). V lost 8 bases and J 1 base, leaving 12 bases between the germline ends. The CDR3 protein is CATSRDLSYEQYF. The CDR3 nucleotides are TGTGCCACCTCAAGGGACTTATCCTACGAGCAGTACTTC.

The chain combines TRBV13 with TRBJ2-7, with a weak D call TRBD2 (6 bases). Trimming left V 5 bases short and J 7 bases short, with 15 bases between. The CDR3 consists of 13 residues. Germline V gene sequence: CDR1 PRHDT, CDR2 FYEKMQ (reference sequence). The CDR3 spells CASSPYLEGEQYF. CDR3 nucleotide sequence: TGTGCCAGCAGCCCATACCTGGAGGGGGAGCAGTACTTC.

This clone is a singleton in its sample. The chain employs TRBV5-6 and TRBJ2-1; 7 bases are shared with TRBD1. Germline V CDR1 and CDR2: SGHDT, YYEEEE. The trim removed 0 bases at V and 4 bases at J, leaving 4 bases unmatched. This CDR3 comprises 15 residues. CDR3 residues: CASSLDGQVYNEQFF. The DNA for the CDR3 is TGTGCCAGCAGCTTGGATGGACAGGTATACAATGAGCAGTTCTTC.

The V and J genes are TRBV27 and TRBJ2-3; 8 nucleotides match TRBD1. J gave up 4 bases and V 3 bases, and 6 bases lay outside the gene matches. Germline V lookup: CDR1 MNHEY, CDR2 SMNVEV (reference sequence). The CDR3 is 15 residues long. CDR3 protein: CASSFEGTGADTQYF. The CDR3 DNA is TGTGCCAGCAGTTTCGAAGGGACAGGTGCAGATACGCAGTATTTT.

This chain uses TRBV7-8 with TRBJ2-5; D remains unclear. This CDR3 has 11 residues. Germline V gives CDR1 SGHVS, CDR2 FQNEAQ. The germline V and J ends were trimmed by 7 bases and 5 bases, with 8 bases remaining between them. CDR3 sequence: CASNSRETQYF. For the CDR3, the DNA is TGTGCCAGCAACTCGCGGGAGACCCAGTACTTC.

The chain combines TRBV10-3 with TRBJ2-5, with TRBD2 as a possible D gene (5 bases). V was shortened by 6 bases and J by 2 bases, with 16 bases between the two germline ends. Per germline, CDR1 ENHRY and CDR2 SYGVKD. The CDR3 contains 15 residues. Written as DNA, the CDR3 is TGTGCCATCAGCCCCGGAGTTGGAGGTCAAGAGACCCAGTACTTC. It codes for CAISPGVGGQETQYF.

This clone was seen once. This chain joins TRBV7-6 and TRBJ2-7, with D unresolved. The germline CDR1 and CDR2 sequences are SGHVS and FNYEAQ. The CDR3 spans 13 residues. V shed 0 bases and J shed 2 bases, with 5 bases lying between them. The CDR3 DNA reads TGTGCCAGCAGCTTAGCGCCTCCCTACGAGCAGTACTTC. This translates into CASSLAPPYEQYF.

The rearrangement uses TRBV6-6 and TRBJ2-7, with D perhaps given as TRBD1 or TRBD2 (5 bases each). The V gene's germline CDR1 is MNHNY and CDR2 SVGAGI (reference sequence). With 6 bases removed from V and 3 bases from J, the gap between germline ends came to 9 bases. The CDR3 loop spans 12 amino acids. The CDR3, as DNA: TGTGCCAGCAGGGGACGAGACTACGAGCAGTACTTC. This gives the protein CASRGRDYEQYF.

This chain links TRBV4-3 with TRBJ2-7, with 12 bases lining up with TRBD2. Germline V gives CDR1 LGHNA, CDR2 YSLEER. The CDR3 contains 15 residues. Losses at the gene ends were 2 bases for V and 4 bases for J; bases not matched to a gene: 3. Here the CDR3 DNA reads TGCGCCAGCAGCCAAACCGGGACTAGCGGGTACGAGCAGTACTTC. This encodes CASSQTGTSGYEQYF.

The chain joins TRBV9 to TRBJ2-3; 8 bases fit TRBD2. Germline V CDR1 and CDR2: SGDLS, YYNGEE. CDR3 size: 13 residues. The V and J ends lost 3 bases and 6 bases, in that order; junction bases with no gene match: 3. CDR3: CASSGTSWDTQYF. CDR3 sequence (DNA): TGTGCCAGCAGCGGGACTAGCTGGGATACGCAGTATTTT.

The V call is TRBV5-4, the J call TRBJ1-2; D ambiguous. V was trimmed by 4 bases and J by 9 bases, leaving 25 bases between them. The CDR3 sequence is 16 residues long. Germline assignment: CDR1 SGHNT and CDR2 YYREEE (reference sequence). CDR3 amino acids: CASSPSTAFIGPSYTF. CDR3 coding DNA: TGTGCCAGCAGCCCTTCGACGGCATTTATAGGGCCAAGCTACACCTTC. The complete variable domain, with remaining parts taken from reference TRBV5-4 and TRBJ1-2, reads ETGVTQSPTHLIKTRGQQVTLRCSSQSGHNTVSWYQQALGQGPQFIFQYYREEENGRGNFPPRFSGLQFPNYSSELNVNALELDDSALYLCASSPSTAFIGPSYTFGSGTRLTVV.

The CDR3 nucleotides are TGTGCCAGTAGTATCCGGGGGACAGGGAGTAATACAGCCCAGTACTTC. Protein product: CASSIRGTGSNTAQYF. The genes are TRBV19 and TRBJ2-5; 9 bases are shared with TRBD1. The CDR3 has 16 amino acids. CDR1 and CDR2 (germline): LNHDA, SQIVND (reference sequence). The junction had 14 bases not matched to a gene; V was cut back by 3 bases and J by 9 bases.

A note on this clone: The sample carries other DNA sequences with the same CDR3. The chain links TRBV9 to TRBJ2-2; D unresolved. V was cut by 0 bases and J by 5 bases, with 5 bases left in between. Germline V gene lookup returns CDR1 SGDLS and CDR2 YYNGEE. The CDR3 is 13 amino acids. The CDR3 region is CASSVGNTGELFF. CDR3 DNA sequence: TGTGCCAGCAGCGTAGGGAATACCGGGGAGCTGTTTTTT.

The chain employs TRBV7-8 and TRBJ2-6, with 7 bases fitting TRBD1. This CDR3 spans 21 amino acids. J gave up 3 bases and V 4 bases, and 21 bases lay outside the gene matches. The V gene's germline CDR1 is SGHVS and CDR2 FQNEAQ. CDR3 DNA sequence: TGTGCCAGCAGCTCCCGAATCGGGGACAGCCTAAGGGATTATGGGGCCAACGTCCTGACTTTC. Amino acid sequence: CASSSRIGDSLRDYGANVLTF.

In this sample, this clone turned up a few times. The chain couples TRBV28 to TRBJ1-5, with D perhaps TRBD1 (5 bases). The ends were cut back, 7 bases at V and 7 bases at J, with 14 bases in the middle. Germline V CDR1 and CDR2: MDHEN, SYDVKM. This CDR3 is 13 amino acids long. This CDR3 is CASKDKVTQPQHF. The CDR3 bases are TGTGCCAGCAAGGACAAGGTGACCCAGCCCCAGCATTTT.

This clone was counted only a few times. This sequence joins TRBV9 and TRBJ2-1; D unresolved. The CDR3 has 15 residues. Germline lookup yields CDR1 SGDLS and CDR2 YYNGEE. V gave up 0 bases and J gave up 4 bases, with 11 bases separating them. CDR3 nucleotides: TGTGCCAGCAGCGTAGACGTGACCAAGTACAATGAGCAGTTCTTC. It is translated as CASSVDVTKYNEQFF.

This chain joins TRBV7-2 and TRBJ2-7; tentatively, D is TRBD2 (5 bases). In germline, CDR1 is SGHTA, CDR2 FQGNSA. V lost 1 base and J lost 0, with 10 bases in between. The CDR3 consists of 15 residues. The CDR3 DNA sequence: TGTGCCAGCAGCTTAGATGAGGGCAGCTCCTACGAGCAGTACTTC. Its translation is CASSLDEGSSYEQYF.

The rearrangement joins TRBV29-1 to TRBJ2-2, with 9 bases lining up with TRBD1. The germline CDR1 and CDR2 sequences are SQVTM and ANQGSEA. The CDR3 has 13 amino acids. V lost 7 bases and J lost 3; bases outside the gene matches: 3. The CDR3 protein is CSADRGDTGELFF. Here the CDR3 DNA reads TGCAGCGCGGACAGGGGCGACACCGGGGAGCTGTTTTTT.

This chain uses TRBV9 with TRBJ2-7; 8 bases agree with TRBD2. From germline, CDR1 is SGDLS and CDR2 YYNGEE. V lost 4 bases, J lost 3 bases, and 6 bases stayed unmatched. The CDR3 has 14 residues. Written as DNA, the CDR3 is TGTGCCAGCAGCCCCTTAGCGGGGTTCTACGAGCAGTACTTC. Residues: CASSPLAGFYEQYF.

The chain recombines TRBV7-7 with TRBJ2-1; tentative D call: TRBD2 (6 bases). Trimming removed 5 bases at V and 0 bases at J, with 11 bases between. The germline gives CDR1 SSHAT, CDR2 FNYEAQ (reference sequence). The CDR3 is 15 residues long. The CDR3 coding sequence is TGTGCCAGCAGCAGGGACTCGAGCTCCTACAATGAGCAGTTCTTC. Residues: CASSRDSSSYNEQFF.

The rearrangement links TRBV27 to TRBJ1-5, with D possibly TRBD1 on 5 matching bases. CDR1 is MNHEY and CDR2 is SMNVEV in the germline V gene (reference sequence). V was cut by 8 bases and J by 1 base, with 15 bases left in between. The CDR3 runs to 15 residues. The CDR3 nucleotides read TGTGCCAGCCGCTTCGCGGGGGAGAGCAATCAGCCCCAGCATTTT. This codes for CASRFAGESNQPQHF.

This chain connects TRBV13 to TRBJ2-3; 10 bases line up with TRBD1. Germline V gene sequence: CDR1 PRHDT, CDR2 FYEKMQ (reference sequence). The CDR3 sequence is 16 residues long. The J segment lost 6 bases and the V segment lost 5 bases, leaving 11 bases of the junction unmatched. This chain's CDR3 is CASSQPRDRGSDTQYF. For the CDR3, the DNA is TGTGCCAGCAGCCAGCCTCGGGACAGGGGCTCGGATACGCAGTATTTT.

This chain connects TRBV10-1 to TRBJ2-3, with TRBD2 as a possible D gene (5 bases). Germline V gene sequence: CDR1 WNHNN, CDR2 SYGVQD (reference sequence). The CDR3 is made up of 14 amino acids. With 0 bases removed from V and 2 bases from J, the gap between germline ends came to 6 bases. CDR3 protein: CASSESSVTDTQYF. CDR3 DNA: TGCGCCAGCAGTGAGTCTAGCGTCACAGATACGCAGTATTTT.

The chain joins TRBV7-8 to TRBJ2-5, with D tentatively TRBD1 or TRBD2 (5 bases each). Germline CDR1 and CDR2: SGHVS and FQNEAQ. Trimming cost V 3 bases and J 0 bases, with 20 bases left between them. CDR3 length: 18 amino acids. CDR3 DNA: TGTGCCAGCAGCTTTCGGGACGAGGACCCCGCTGACCAAGAGACCCAGTACTTC. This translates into CASSFRDEDPADQETQYF. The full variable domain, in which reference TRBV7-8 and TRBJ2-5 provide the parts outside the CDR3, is GAGVSQSPRYKVAKRGQDVALRCDPISGHVSLFWYQQALGQGPEFLTYFQNEAQLDKSGLPSDRFFAERPEGSVSTLKIQRTQQEDSAVYLCASSFRDEDPADQETQYFGPGTRLLVL.

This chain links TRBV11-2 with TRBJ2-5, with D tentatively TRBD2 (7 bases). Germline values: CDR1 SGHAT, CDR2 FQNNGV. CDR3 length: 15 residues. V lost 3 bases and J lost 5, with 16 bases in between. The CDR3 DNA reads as TGTGCCAGCAGCTTCGTCCGGGGGGCGCTCGAGACCCAGTACTTC. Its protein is CASSFVRGALETQYF.